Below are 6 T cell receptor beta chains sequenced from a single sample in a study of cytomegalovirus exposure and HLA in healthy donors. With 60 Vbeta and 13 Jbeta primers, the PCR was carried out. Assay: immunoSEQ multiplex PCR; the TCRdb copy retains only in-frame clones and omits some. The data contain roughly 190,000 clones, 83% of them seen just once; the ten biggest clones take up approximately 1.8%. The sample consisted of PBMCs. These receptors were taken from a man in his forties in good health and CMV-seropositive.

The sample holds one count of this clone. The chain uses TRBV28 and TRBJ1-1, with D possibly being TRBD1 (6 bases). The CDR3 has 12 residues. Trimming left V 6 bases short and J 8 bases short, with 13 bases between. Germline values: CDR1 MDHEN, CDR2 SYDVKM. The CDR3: CASSPGAREAFF. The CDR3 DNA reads TGTGCCAGCAGCCCAGGGGCGCGGGAAGCTTTCTTT.

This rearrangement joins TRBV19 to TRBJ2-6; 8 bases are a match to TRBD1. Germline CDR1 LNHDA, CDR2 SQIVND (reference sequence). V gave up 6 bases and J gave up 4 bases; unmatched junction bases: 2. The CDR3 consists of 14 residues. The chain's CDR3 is CASRDRVGANVLTF. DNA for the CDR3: TGTGCCAGTAGGGACAGGGTAGGGGCCAACGTCCTGACTTTC.

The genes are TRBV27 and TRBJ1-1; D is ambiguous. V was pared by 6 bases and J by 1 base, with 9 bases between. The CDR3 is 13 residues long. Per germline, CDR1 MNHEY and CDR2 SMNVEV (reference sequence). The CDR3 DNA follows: TGTGCCAGCAGGCCCTACCAGAACACTGAAGCTTTCTTT. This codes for CASRPYQNTEAFF.

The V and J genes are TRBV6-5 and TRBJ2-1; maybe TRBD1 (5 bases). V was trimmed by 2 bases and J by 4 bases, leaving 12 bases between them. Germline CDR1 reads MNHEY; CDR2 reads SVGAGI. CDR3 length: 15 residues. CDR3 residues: CASSYPVRTYNEQFF. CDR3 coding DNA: TGTGCCAGCAGTTACCCCGTTAGGACATACAATGAGCAGTTCTTC.

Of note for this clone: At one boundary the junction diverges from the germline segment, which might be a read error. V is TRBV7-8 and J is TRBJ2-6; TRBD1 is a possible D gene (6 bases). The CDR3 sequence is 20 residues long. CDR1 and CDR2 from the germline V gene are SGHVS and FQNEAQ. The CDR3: CASRLDGPGQSYSGANGLTF. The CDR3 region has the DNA TGTGCCAGCAGACTAGACGGCCCAGGACAGTCCTACTCTGGGGCCAACGGCCTGACTTTC.

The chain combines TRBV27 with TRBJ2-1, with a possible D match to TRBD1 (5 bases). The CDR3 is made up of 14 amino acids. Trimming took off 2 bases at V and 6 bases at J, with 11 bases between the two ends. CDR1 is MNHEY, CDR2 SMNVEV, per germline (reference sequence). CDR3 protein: CASSLTGPVNEQFF. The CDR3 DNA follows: TGTGCCAGCAGTTTAACAGGACCCGTCAATGAGCAGTTCTTC.